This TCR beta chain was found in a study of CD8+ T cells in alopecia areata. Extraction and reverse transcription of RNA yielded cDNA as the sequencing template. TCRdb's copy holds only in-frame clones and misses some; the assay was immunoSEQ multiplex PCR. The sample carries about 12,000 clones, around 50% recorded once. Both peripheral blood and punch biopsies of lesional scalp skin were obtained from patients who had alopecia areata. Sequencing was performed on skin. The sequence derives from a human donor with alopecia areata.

CDR3 DNA: TGTGCCAGCAGCCTGGACGGAGGACCCTACGAGCAGTACTTC. Its protein is CASSLDGGPYEQYF. The chain uses TRBV7-2 and TRBJ2-7, with D tentatively TRBD2 (5 bases). Germline CDR1 is SGHTA and CDR2 is FQGNSA. The CDR3 extends over 14 amino acids. V lost 5 bases, J lost 2 bases, and 13 bases lay in between.